The clone carrying this T cell receptor (beta chain) is a singleton in its sample. This sample was taken from a study of identical twins. Looked up from germline, CDR1 is DFQATT and CDR2 is SNEGSKA (reference sequence). The CDR3 totals 18 residues. V was cut by 0 bases and J by 0 bases, with 20 bases left in between. TCRdb redid the calling of the 5' RACE reads with MiXCR, one entry per CDR3 protein. Counted here are about 240,000 distinct CDR3 sequences, about 7.5% occurring once; the ten biggest clones make up over 5%. The same specimen was also included in a second study, on yellow fever vaccine responses in identical twins.

The sequencing sample was made of CD8+ T cells sorted from blood. This TCR was sampled from a woman under 30 in good health. J is TRBJ2-5 and V is TRBV20-1, with a possible D match to TRBD2 (6 bases). The CDR3 DNA reads as TGCAGTGCTAGAGATCGAACTTCCCTAATAGCGGACCAAGAGACCCAGTACTTC. This gives the protein CSARDRTSLIADQETQYF.